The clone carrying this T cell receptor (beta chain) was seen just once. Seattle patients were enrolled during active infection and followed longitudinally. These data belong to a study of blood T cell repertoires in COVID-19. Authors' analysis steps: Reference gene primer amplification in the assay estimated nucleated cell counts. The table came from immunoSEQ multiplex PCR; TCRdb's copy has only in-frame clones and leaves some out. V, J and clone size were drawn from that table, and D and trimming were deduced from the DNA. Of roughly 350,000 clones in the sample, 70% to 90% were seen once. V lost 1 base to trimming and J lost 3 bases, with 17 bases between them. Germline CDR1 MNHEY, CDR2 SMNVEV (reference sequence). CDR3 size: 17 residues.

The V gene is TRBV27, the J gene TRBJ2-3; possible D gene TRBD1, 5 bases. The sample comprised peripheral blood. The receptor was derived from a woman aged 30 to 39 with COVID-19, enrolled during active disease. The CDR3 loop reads CASSLWGGSMGTDTQYF. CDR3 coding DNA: TGTGCCAGCAGTTTATGGGGCGGATCTATGGGAACAGATACGCAGTATTTT.